The present T cell receptor (beta chain) was sequenced within a study of blood T cells in healthy people across ages. The study, taken as a whole, reports: TCR beta diversity per million T cells fell roughly linearly with age. Higher diversity, along with more naive CD4+ cells, distinguished long-lived donors from aged donors. With unsorted PBMCs, a conclusive comparison of naive versus antigen-experienced cells was not possible.

The amount of total RNA extracted per sample was at least 5.5 micrograms. The V gene's germline CDR1 is SGHTA and CDR2 FQGTGA. CDR3 length: 13 amino acids. V was shortened by 5 bases and J by 5 bases, with 12 bases between the two germline ends. A sample-barcoded 5' primer and a J-beta primer mix were used in a second PCR of roughly 7 to 11 cycles. MiXCR was run by TCRdb on the 5' RACE reads, yielding one entry per CDR3 protein. The data show approximately 730,000 distinct CDR3 sequences, 53% seen once. Note on this clonotype: Antigen: not known.

Sequencing used blood. The clonotype was recovered from a man older than 75 in good health. The chain employs TRBV7-3 and TRBJ1-2; maybe TRBD1 (5 bases). The DNA of the CDR3 is TGTGCCAGCAGCCACGGGACCGCTTATGGCTACACCTTC. This gives the protein CASSHGTAYGYTF.